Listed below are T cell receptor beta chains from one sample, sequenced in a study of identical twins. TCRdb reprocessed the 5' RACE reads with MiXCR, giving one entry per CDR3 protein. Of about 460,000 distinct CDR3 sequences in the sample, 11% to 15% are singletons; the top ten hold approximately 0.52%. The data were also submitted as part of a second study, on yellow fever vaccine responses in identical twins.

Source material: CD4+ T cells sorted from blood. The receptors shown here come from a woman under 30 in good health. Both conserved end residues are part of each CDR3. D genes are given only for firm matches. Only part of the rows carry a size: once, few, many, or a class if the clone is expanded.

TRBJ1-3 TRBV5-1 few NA CASSLGRGTASGNTIYF TGCGCCAGCAGCTTGGGCCGGGGGACGGCCTCTGGAAACACCATATATTTT
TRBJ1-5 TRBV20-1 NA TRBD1 CSAGTGYNQPQHF TGCAGTGCTGGGACAGGGTACAATCAGCCCCAGCATTTT
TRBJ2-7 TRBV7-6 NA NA CASSPSFVRGRTYEQYF TGTGCCAGCAGCCCTAGCTTTGTGAGGGGGAGGACCTACGAGCAGTACTTC
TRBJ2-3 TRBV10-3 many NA CAIAGTDTQYF TGTGCCATCGCCGGCACAGATACGCAGTATTTT
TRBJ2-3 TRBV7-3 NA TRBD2 CASSRTGGAGGADTQYF TGTGCCAGCAGCCGCACAGGAGGAGCGGGGGGAGCAGATACGCAGTATTTT
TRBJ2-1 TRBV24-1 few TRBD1 CATSSIKSDRGPNNEQFF TGTGCCACCAGTTCCATAAAATCGGACAGGGGGCCAAACAATGAGCAGTTCTTC
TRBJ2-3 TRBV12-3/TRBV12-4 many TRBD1 CASRAAGTGGTDTQYF TGTGCCAGCAGAGCTGCCGGGACAGGGGGCACAGATACGCAGTATTTT
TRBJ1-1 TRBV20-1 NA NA CSARAQHGGYTEAFF TGCAGTGCTAGAGCCCAACATGGAGGGTACACTGAAGCTTTCTTT
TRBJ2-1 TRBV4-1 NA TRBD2 CASSLLAGTLGEQFF TGCGCCAGCAGCCTACTAGCGGGGACCCTTGGTGAGCAGTTCTTC
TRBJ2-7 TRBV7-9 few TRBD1 CASSVQGGREWEQYF TGTGCCAGCAGCGTACAGGGGGGCAGGGAGTGGGAGCAGTACTTC
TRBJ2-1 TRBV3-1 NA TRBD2 CASSQAGRGGRGYNEQFF TGTGCCAGCAGCCAAGCGGGGCGCGGGGGGAGGGGATACAATGAGCAGTTCTTC
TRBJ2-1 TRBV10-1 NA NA CASIEQIQGGEQFF TGCGCCAGCATCGAACAAATACAGGGAGGTGAGCAGTTCTTC
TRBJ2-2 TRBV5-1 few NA CASSPGMTGINTGELFF TGCGCCAGCAGCCCAGGGATGACAGGCATAAACACCGGGGAGCTGTTTTTT
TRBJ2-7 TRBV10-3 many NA CAIQAGRDYEQYF TGTGCCATCCAAGCAGGGAGAGACTACGAGCAGTACTTC
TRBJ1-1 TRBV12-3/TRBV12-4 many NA CASSVRAGTEAFF TGTGCCAGCAGTGTTCGGGCGGGCACTGAAGCTTTCTTT
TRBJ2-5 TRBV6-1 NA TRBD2 CASNLIIGTSGQETQYF TGTGCCAGCAATCTCATCATCGGGACTAGCGGGCAAGAGACCCAGTACTTC
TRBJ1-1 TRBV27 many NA CASSWSAYGVAFF TGTGCCAGCAGTTGGTCAGCGTATGGAGTAGCTTTCTTT
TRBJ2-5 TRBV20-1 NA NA CSARARGLEETQYF TGCAGTGCTAGAGCAAGGGGGTTGGAAGAGACCCAGTACTTC
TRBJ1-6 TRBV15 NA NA CATSREGDGNSPLHF TGTGCCACCAGCAGAGAAGGGGACGGGAATTCACCCCTCCACTTT
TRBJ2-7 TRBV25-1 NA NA CASSRQVLSSYEQYF TGTGCCAGCAGTCGACAGGTTCTGAGCTCCTACGAGCAGTACTTC
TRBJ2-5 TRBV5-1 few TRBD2 CASSSPSGGMETQYF TGCGCCAGCAGCTCTCCTAGCGGGGGCATGGAGACCCAGTACTTC
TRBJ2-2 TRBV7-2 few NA CASSILQGTGELFF TGTGCCAGCAGCATCCTTCAGGGGACCGGGGAGCTGTTTTTT
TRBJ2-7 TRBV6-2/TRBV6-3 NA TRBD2 CASSTRSSGIREQYF TGTGCCAGCAGTACAAGATCTAGCGGGATCCGCGAGCAGTACTTC
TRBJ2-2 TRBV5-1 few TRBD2 CASSSPLGGINTGELFF TGCGCCAGCAGCTCCCCTCTCGGGGGGATTAACACCGGGGAGCTGTTTTTT
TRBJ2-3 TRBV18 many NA CATSPDTDTQYF TGTGCCACCTCCCCCGACACAGATACGCAGTATTTT
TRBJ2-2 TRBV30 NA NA CAWSVRYTGELFF TGTGCCTGGAGTGTAAGGTACACCGGGGAGCTGTTTTTT
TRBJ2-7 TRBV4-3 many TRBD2 CASSQESGRGGFSEQYF TGCGCCAGCAGCCAAGAATCGGGCCGGGGAGGGTTCAGCGAGCAGTACTTC
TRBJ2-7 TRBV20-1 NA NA CSARDGSSRAYEQYF TGCAGTGCTAGAGATGGATCTAGCCGGGCCTACGAGCAGTACTTC
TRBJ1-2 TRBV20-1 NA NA CSARDGANYGYTF TGCAGTGCTAGAGATGGGGCTAACTATGGCTACACCTTC
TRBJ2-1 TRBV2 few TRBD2 CASRAGTSGYNEQFF TGTGCCAGCAGGGCCGGGACTAGCGGTTACAATGAGCAGTTCTTC
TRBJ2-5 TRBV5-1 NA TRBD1 CASSNPGTGQETQYF TGCGCCAGCAGCAACCCGGGGACAGGACAAGAGACCCAGTACTTC
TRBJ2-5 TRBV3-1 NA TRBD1 CASSPGGRGDRETQYF TGTGCCAGCAGCCCGGGCGGCAGGGGGGACAGGGAGACCCAGTACTTC
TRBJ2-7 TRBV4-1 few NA CASSQFDEGGDDEQYF TGCGCCAGCAGCCAGTTCGATGAGGGGGGCGATGACGAGCAGTACTTC
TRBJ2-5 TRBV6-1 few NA CASSEAGVETQYF TGTGCCAGCAGTGAAGCGGGAGTGGAGACCCAGTACTTC
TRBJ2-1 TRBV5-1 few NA CASNPGDDYNEQFF TGCGCCAGCAATCCGGGGGACGACTACAATGAGCAGTTCTTC
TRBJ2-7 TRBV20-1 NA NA CSARYLGGEQYF TGCAGTGCTAGATATCTGGGAGGCGAGCAGTACTTC
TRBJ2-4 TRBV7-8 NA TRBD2 CASSLVAGGGTKNIQYF TGTGCCAGCAGCTTAGTGGCGGGCGGGGGGACCAAAAACATTCAGTACTTC
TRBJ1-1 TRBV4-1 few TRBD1 CASSQVDRENTEAFF TGCGCCAGCAGCCAAGTGGACAGGGAGAACACTGAAGCTTTCTTT
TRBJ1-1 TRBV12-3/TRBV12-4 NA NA CASRRTPVLGSTEAFF TGTGCCAGCAGACGGACACCTGTTTTAGGAAGCACTGAAGCTTTCTTT
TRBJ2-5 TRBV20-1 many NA CSAPNEVDQETQYF TGCAGTGCTCCTAATGAGGTCGATCAAGAGACCCAGTACTTC
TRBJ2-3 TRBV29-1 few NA CSVGGLLTDTQYF TGCAGCGTTGGGGGACTCCTCACAGATACGCAGTATTTT
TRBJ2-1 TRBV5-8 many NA CASSFRPTYNEQFF TGTGCCAGCAGCTTTAGACCGACTTACAATGAGCAGTTCTTC
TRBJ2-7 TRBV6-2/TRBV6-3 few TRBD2 CASLSGTSGQFSSYEQYF TGTGCCAGCTTGTCCGGGACTAGCGGGCAATTTAGCTCCTACGAGCAGTACTTC
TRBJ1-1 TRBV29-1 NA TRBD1 CSVQGSFEAFF TGCAGCGTACAGGGGTCTTTCGAAGCTTTCTTT
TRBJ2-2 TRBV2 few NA CASSEAVRGQFPGELFF TGTGCCAGCAGTGAAGCAGTACGAGGACAGTTTCCCGGGGAGCTGTTTTTT
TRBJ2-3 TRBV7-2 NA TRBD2 CASSLRRGGSTDTQYF TGTGCCAGCAGCTTACGGCGGGGGGGCAGCACAGATACGCAGTATTTT
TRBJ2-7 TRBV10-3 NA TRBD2 CAISGASGRLEQYF TGTGCCATCAGTGGGGCTAGCGGGAGACTCGAGCAGTACTTC
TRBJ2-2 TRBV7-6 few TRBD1 CASSLEYRDRVNTGELFF TGTGCCAGCAGCTTAGAATACCGGGACAGGGTGAACACCGGGGAGCTGTTTTTT
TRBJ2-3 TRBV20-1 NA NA CSASFGGSTDTQYF TGCAGTGCTAGCTTCGGCGGAAGCACAGATACGCAGTATTTT
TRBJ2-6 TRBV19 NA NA CASSKDSGANVLTF TGTGCCAGTAGTAAGGACTCTGGGGCCAACGTCCTGACTTTC
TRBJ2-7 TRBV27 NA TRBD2 CASSLRLAGGIYEQYF TGTGCCAGCAGTCTGAGGCTAGCGGGGGGGATCTACGAGCAGTACTTC
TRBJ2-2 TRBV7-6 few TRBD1 CASRLTPGTGSIGELFF TGTGCCAGCAGACTTACCCCAGGGACAGGGAGTATTGGGGAGCTGTTTTTT
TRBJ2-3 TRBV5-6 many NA CASSPNMGDTDTQYF TGTGCCAGCAGCCCTAACATGGGGGACACAGATACGCAGTATTTT